The source of this TCR beta chain is a study of blood T cells in healthy people across ages. This clonotype was counted between two and nine times. Its specificity is not known. The V and J ends lost 7 bases and 0 bases respectively, with 10 bases between them. Germline loops: CDR1 DFQATT, CDR2 SNEGSKA (reference sequence). The CDR3 covers 12 residues. A second PCR, run for about 7 to 11 cycles, used a sample-barcoded 5' primer plus a J-beta primer mix. Each TCR beta cDNA got a 12-nucleotide random molecular identifier. One entry per CDR3 protein, called by TCRdb with MiXCR from the 5' RACE reads. The table has about 1,400,000 distinct CDR3 sequences, around 55% seen once; the top ten hold 6.5% to 8.5%. Overall study results and limits: Leaving the PBMCs unsorted stopped any conclusive comparison of naive versus antigen-experienced cells.

The study isolated at least 6.5 million PBMCs from each sample. The chain has TRBV20-1 and TRBJ2-7; no clear D gene. The sample was blood. This clonotype was sampled from a man younger than 35 in good health. CDR3 nucleotides: TGCAGTGTTCCACAGAGCTCCTACGAGCAGTACTTC. Translating it yields CSVPQSSYEQYF.